This paragraph reports one TCR beta chain. This sample is part of a study of T-cell reconstitution after alpha-beta-depleted transplantation in children. In germline, CDR1 is DFQATT, CDR2 SNEGSKA (reference sequence). CDR3 length: 10 amino acids. Trimming stripped 6 bases from V and 6 bases from J, with 6 bases between. TCRbeta library preparation incorporated unique molecular identifiers. TCRdb used MiXCR to reprocess the PCR reads, holding one entry per CDR3 protein. Among about 460,000 distinct CDR3 sequences listed, roughly an eighth were seen once. This receptor was identified in a human donor who donated a stem cell graft to a child with combined immunodeficiency. This sample comprised PBMCs from the stem cell graft donor, obtained from the stem cell graft. V is TRBV20-1 and J is TRBJ2-1; D may be TRBD1 (6 bases). The CDR3 loop is CSAGGNEQFF. CDR3 nucleotides: TGCAGTGCAGGGGGCAATGAGCAGTTCTTC.